Sequencing of this T cell receptor (beta chain) was carried out in a study of blood T cell repertoires in COVID-19. As for the study in general: Italy, Spain and the United States were the sources of the convalescent and acute COVID-19 samples. T cells, B-cell-depleted T cells, or PBMCs supplied cDNA or gDNA.

Assay used: immunoSEQ multiplex PCR; TCRdb lists only in-frame clones, some missing. The data show 150,000 to 200,000 clones, with roughly 86% seen just once and around 2.3% held by the top ten. The V gene lost 0 bases and the J gene lost 5 bases, with 10 bases spanning the gap. Germline lookup yields CDR1 MNHEY and CDR2 SVGEGT. The CDR3 runs to 14 residues. The sample comprised peripheral blood. The V gene is TRBV6-2 or TRBV6-3, the J gene TRBJ1-1, with D maybe TRBD1 (5 bases). This receptor was obtained from a man between 35 and 55 years old with active or convalescent COVID-19. In nucleotides, the CDR3 is TGTGCCAGCAGTTACTCCTTCCAGGGAACTGAAGCTTTCTTT. The encoded protein is CASSYSFQGTEAFF.